A single sample is the source of the 14 T cell receptor beta chains below, sequenced in a study of T cell responses to AZD1222 COVID-19 vaccine. Measured with immunoSEQ multiplex PCR; TCRdb has only the in-frame clones, and not every one. Among some 99,000 clones listed, roughly nine tenths were seen once. The sequencing used peripheral blood, collected on day 0 of AZD1222 vaccination. These receptors all come from an adult in good health.

V gene TRBV24-1 combines with J gene TRBJ2-1; D gene uncertain. V was trimmed by 5 bases and J by 5 bases, leaving 9 bases between them. There are 13 residues in the CDR3. CDR1 and CDR2 (germline): KGHDR, SFDVKD. CDR3 sequence (DNA): TGTGCCACCAGTGTAGGCAGCAACAATGAGCAGTTCTTC. The encoded protein is CATSVGSNNEQFF.

This clone has a single count. The rearrangement joins TRBV30 to TRBJ1-5; 7 nucleotides agree with TRBD1. Trimming at V came to 0 bases and at J to 3 bases, leaving 5 bases not matched to a gene. Per germline, CDR1 GTSNPN and CDR2 SVGIG (reference sequence). CDR3 length: 15 amino acids. The CDR3 reads CAWSVSGTVNQPQHF. The CDR3 bases are TGTGCCTGGAGTGTATCGGGGACAGTCAATCAGCCCCAGCATTTT.

The chain couples TRBV5-5 to TRBJ2-3; possible D gene TRBD2, 5 bases. This CDR3 spans 14 amino acids. Trimming removed 5 bases at V and 4 bases at J, with 14 bases between. The germline gives CDR1 SGHKS, CDR2 YYEKEE (reference sequence). The CDR3 sequence: CASSPEDWADTQYF. The DNA for the CDR3 is TGTGCCAGCAGTCCCGAGGACTGGGCAGATACGCAGTATTTT.

This chain connects TRBV5-1 to TRBJ1-6; a possible D gene is TRBD1 (5 bases). Trimming cost V 3 bases and J 13 bases, with 17 bases left between them. The length of the CDR3 is 14 residues. Germline V lookup: CDR1 SGHRS, CDR2 YFSETQ. As DNA, the CDR3 is TGCGCCAGCAGCTGGGGCAGCAGGGTCGGCCCCCTCCACTTT. Amino acids: CASSWGSRVGPLHF.

CDR3 region: CAWIRYTGELFF. The CDR3 DNA is TGTGCCTGGATTAGGTACACCGGGGAGCTGTTTTTT. The chain couples TRBV30 to TRBJ2-2; no clear D gene. The CDR3 has 12 residues. Deletions cut 4 bases from V and 3 bases from J, with 6 bases between. Per the germline V gene, CDR1 is GTSNPN and CDR2 is SVGIG (reference sequence).

This clone was observed a single time. Additional DNA sequences in this sample encode the identical CDR3. J is TRBJ1-1 and V is TRBV29-1; no reliable D call. From germline, CDR1 is SQVTM and CDR2 ANQGSEA. There are 10 residues in the CDR3. V was clipped by 4 bases and J by 4 bases, with 4 bases between them. CDR3 in amino acids: CSVVVTEAFF. The CDR3 nucleotides are TGCAGCGTTGTCGTCACTGAAGCTTTCTTT.

The chain employs TRBV19 and TRBJ1-2; unclear D gene. Germline V lookup: CDR1 LNHDA, CDR2 SQIVND (reference sequence). This CDR3 spans 15 amino acids. The V gene lost 3 bases and the J gene lost 3 bases, with 14 bases spanning the gap. The CDR3 DNA is TGTGCCAGTAGTATTATGGCGGGAATAGACTATGGCTACACCTTC. This codes for CASSIMAGIDYGYTF.

The rearrangement links TRBV4-2 to TRBJ1-3; D gene uncertain. V lost 2 bases and J 0 bases, leaving 8 bases between the germline ends. The CDR3 totals 15 residues. Germline V gives CDR1 LGHNA, CDR2 YNFKEQ. CDR3 DNA sequence: TGTGCCAGCAGCCAACCCTCCGACTCTGGAAACACCATATATTTT. Its translation is CASSQPSDSGNTIYF.

The chain carries TRBV5-1 and TRBJ2-7; tentative D call: TRBD1 (5 bases). The CDR3 covers 16 residues. The germline V gene encodes CDR1 SGHRS and CDR2 YFSETQ. The germline V and J ends were trimmed by 4 bases and 1 base, with 18 bases remaining between them. CDR3 amino acids: CASSPGLGMDSYEQYF. The CDR3 region has the DNA TGCGCCAGCAGCCCAGGGCTGGGGATGGATTCCTACGAGCAGTACTTC.

This clone was picked up one time. The chain employs TRBV14 and TRBJ1-2; 7 bases map to TRBD1. Losses at the gene ends were 5 bases for V and 4 bases for J; bases not matched to a gene: 4. Germline loops: CDR1 SGHDN, CDR2 FVKESK. CDR3 size: 13 residues. CDR3 bases: TGTGCCAGCAGCATCGACAGGGCCTATGGCTACACCTTC. Protein product: CASSIDRAYGYTF.

The CDR3 region has the DNA TGTGCCAGCTCAGCGCCGGGACAGAACTACAACCAGCAGTACTTC. It specifies CASSAPGQNYNQQYF. The chain has TRBV18 and TRBJ2-7; 7 nucleotides align to TRBD1. The CDR3 spans 15 residues. Germline CDR1 reads KGHSH; CDR2 reads LQKENI. Trimming removed 5 bases from V and 8 bases from J; junction bases left unmatched: 15.

The chain employs TRBV6-5 and TRBJ1-3; maybe TRBD1 (5 bases). CDR3 length equals 15 residues. Germline CDR1 MNHEY, CDR2 SVGAGI. V was shortened by 5 bases and J by 0 bases, with 11 bases between the two germline ends. DNA for the CDR3: TGTGCCAGCAGTCACGGGGGGATCTCTGGAAACACCATATATTTT. Encoded protein: CASSHGGISGNTIYF.

The V call is TRBV2, the J call TRBJ1-5; a possible D gene is TRBD1 (5 bases). The V gene's germline CDR1 is SNHLY and CDR2 FYNNEI. Trimming shortened V by 5 bases and J by 2 bases, and 10 bases separated the two germline ends. There are 14 residues in the CDR3. The CDR3 nucleotides read TGTGCCAGCAGTCTACAGGTTGGCAATCAGCCCCAGCATTTT. Residues: CASSLQVGNQPQHF.

This chain connects TRBV29-1 to TRBJ2-1, with D possibly TRBD1 on 6 matching bases. Germline-derived CDR1 and CDR2 are SQVTM and ANQGSEA. This CDR3 contains 14 residues. V lost 1 base to trimming and J lost 6 bases, with 13 bases between them. CDR3 sequence: CSVEGQVIVNEQFF. In DNA, the CDR3 is TGCAGCGTTGAAGGACAGGTAATTGTCAATGAGCAGTTCTTC.